This T cell receptor (beta chain) was retrieved from a study of cytomegalovirus exposure and HLA in healthy donors. Study-level background: Counted in an early data release were approximately 80 million unique TCRs from HLA-typed donors. Findings and caveats of the study: The classifier, whose performance was assessed in both the original and validation cohorts, reportedly diagnosed cytomegalovirus status with high specificity and sensitivity. Analysis performed later showed TCR beta chains linked to HLA being more clonally expanded than equally common others.

In regard to this clone: Antigen specificity is unknown.

This CDR3 comprises 15 residues. V was pared by 3 bases and J by 2 bases, with 14 bases between. Per the germline V gene, CDR1 is SGHAT and CDR2 is FQNNGV. PCR involved 60 Vbeta and 13 Jbeta primers. Libraries were prepared by immunoSEQ multiplex PCR; TCRdb keeps only in-frame clonotypes and omits some of them. The sample carries 80,000 to 90,000 clones, roughly 75% recorded once. This sequence joins TRBV11-2 and TRBJ2-7, with D tentatively TRBD2 (5 bases). Sequenced sample: PBMCs. The clonotype originates from a man in his forties in good health and CMV-seronegative. CDR3 bases: TGTGCCAGCAGCTTTCGGGCAGAGGGTACCTACGAGCAGTACTTC. The encoded protein is CASSFRAEGTYEQYF.